This T cell receptor beta chain was recorded in a study of lymphopenia after photon versus proton radiotherapy. The study's findings and limits: Proton therapy kept repertoires fairly stable, unlike photons, which gained effector/memory cells. Oligoclonal CD8+ Temra expansion after nadir drove photon patients' diversity drop.

The data were produced by immunoSEQ multiplex PCR, yet TCRdb's version contains in-frame clones alone and is incomplete. The repertoire holds about 160,000 clones, with around 85% as singletons. Concerning this clone: Its antigen is as yet unknown. Different DNA sequences within this sample yield the same CDR3.

Germline CDR1 is GTSNPN and CDR2 is SVGIG (reference sequence). This CDR3 comprises 12 residues. With 2 bases removed from V and 4 bases from J, the gap between germline ends came to 8 bases. The receptor was isolated from a man in his fifties with gastric cancer. The rearrangement links TRBV30 to TRBJ1-1; possible D gene TRBD1, 6 bases. The sequencing here drew on peripheral blood, taken from a patient treated with photon-based radiotherapy. DNA for the CDR3: TGTGCCTGGAGTAGGGGGGGCACTGAAGCTTTCTTT. It specifies CAWSRGGTEAFF.